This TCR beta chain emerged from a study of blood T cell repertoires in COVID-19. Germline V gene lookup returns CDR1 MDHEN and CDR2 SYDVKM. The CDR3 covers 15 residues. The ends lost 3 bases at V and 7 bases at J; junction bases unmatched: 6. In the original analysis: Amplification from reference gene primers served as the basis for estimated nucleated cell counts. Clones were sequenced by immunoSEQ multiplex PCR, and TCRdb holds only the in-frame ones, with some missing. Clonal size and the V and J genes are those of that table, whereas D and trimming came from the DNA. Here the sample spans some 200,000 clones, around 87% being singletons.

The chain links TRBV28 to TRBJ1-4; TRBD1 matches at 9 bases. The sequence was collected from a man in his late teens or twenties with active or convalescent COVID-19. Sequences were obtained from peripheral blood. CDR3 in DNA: TGTGCCAGCAGTTTTAAGGGACAGGGAACTGAAAAACTGTTTTTT. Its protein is CASSFKGQGTEKLFF.